This T cell receptor beta chain emerged from a study of T-cell reconstitution after alpha-beta-depleted transplantation in children. Whole-study findings and limits: It was surviving recipient T cells and thymic progenitors that gave some patients high TCRbeta diversity at day 60. T-cell numbers and diversity one year post-transplant derived largely from freshly generated T cells.

The germline V gene has CDR1 SGHVS and CDR2 FQNEAQ. With 1 base removed from V and 1 base from J, the gap between germline ends came to 14 bases. The CDR3 loop spans 17 amino acids. Regarding this clonotype: Its antigen remains unknown.

Molecular barcoding with unique molecular identifiers was used for the TCRbeta library. TCRdb passed the PCR reads through MiXCR, listing each CDR3 protein once. Among some 840,000 distinct CDR3 sequences listed, roughly 16% were seen once. The TCR sequence derives from a male patient aged 10 to 17 who had a stem cell transplant for acute lymphoblastic leukemia, so the T cells may come from the graft donor. Sequenced here: PBMCs, mostly from graft donor cells, sampled 360 days after TCRalphabeta/CD19-depleted stem cell transplant. The chain is built from TRBV7-8 and TRBJ1-5; possibly TRBD1 for D (5 bases). The CDR3 sequence is CASSLVTQGLSNQPQHF. The CDR3 region has the DNA TGTGCCAGCAGCTTAGTTACGCAGGGCCTAAGCAATCAGCCCCAGCATTTT.